Presented here are 31 T cell receptor beta chains from one specimen sequenced in a study of T cell responses to AZD1222 COVID-19 vaccine. Assay used: immunoSEQ multiplex PCR; TCRdb lists only in-frame clones, some missing. The profile shows approximately 150,000 clones, approximately 91% of them singletons. Sequencing used peripheral blood, obtained 28 days after the second AZD1222 dose. Every receptor here comes from an adult who received the AZD1222 COVID-19 vaccine.

The chain carries TRBV5-1 and TRBJ1-1; the match to TRBD1 covers 8 bases. This CDR3 is built from 15 residues. J was trimmed by 2 bases and V by 2 bases; bases with no gene match: 5. CDR1 and CDR2 from the germline V gene are SGHRS and YFSETQ. CDR3 in amino acids: CASSFLTGVNTEAFF. The CDR3 coding sequence is TGCGCCAGCAGCTTCCTGACAGGGGTCAACACTGAAGCTTTCTTT.

Concerning this clone: The same CDR3 is also encoded by other DNA sequences in this sample. This chain's CDR3 is CASSGSLAQHF. The CDR3 DNA follows: TGTGCCAGTAGCGGGTCTCTGGCCCAGCATTTT. The chain has TRBV19 and TRBJ1-5; D remains ambiguous. This CDR3 is built from 11 residues. The germline V gene has CDR1 LNHDA and CDR2 SQIVND (reference sequence). The V and J ends lost 6 bases and 11 bases respectively, with 11 bases between them.

This clone was seen a handful of times. The V gene is TRBV6-4, the J gene TRBJ2-3; 9 positions match TRBD1. After removal of 2 bases from V and 5 bases from J, the junction contained 8 bases not matched to a gene. Germline CDR1 is MRHNA and CDR2 is SNTAGT. The CDR3 runs 16 residues. CDR3 in amino acids: CASSDEVGQGGDTQYF. CDR3 DNA: TGTGCCAGCAGTGACGAAGTGGGACAGGGAGGAGATACGCAGTATTTT.

The chain uses TRBV19 and TRBJ1-3; D remains ambiguous. Looked up from germline, CDR1 is LNHDA and CDR2 is SQIVND (reference sequence). CDR3 length: 15 amino acids. Trimming cost V 6 bases and J 3 bases, with 15 bases left between them. The CDR3 sequence: CASSPQEGSGNTIYF. The CDR3 DNA follows: TGTGCCAGTAGCCCCCAGGAGGGTAGTGGAAACACCATATATTTT.

The V gene is TRBV4-3, the J gene TRBJ2-1; TRBD2 agrees at 13 bases. The V segment lost 1 base and the J segment 4 bases; nucleotides outside the gene matches: 7. Looked up from germline, CDR1 is LGHNA and CDR2 is YSLEER. This CDR3 comprises 18 residues. The CDR3 reads CASSQVLAGGPKYNEQFF. The CDR3 nucleotides read TGCGCCAGCAGCCAAGTACTAGCGGGAGGGCCAAAGTACAATGAGCAGTTCTTC.

The chain couples TRBV15 to TRBJ2-1, with D perhaps TRBD1 or TRBD2 (5 bases each). Germline V gene data show CDR1 as LNHNV and CDR2 as YYDKDF (reference sequence). The V and J ends lost 1 base and 0 bases respectively, with 10 bases between them. This CDR3 has 16 amino acids. The DNA for the CDR3 is TGTGCCACCAGCAGAGCTGGGGGTAGCTCCTACAATGAGCAGTTCTTC. As protein: CATSRAGGSSYNEQFF.

The chain has TRBV27 and TRBJ2-5, with 9 bases matching TRBD1. Germline lookup yields CDR1 MNHEY and CDR2 SMNVEV (reference sequence). The J segment lost 0 bases and the V segment lost 5 bases, leaving 4 bases of the junction unmatched. The CDR3 spans 15 residues. DNA of the CDR3: TGTGCCAGCAGTGGGGACAGGGCGTACCAAGAGACCCAGTACTTC. Protein product: CASSGDRAYQETQYF.

This clone was found once. The chain has TRBV18 and TRBJ2-5; D unclear. The CDR3 runs 14 residues. The germline V gene encodes CDR1 KGHSH and CDR2 LQKENI. With 1 base removed from V and 5 bases from J, the gap between germline ends came to 11 bases. The CDR3 region is CASSPLRLEETQYF. DNA for the CDR3: TGTGCCAGCTCACCACTTCGGCTGGAGGAGACCCAGTACTTC.

V and J are TRBV4-2 and TRBJ2-7; D is possibly TRBD2 (6 bases). V lost 0 bases and J lost 5, with 17 bases in between. Germline V lookup: CDR1 LGHNA, CDR2 YNFKEQ. This CDR3 spans 16 amino acids. Here the CDR3 DNA reads TGTGCCAGCAGCCAAGATTTCACCCGGGGGATCGACGAGCAGTACTTC. Protein sequence: CASSQDFTRGIDEQYF.

This sequence joins TRBV27 and TRBJ1-1; D possibly corresponds to TRBD1 (5 bases). The CDR3 is 15 amino acids. Germline lookup yields CDR1 MNHEY and CDR2 SMNVEV (reference sequence). The ends were cut back, 2 bases at V and 2 bases at J, with 12 bases in the middle. CDR3 region: CASSLRQGRNTEAFF. CDR3 sequence (DNA): TGTGCCAGCAGTTTACGGCAGGGCCGCAACACTGAAGCTTTCTTT.

V and J are TRBV5-6 and TRBJ1-6; no definite D call. V was cut by 3 bases and J by 7 bases, with 11 bases left in between. The CDR3 length is 14 residues. Looked up from germline, CDR1 is SGHDT and CDR2 is YYEEEE. The CDR3 region has the DNA TGTGCCAGCAGCTCGGGCAGAACAAATTCACCCCTCCACTTT. Translated, it gives CASSSGRTNSPLHF.

The J gene is TRBJ1-1, the V gene TRBV19, with D possibly TRBD1 on 6 matching bases. CDR1 LNHDA and CDR2 SQIVND come from the germline V gene (reference sequence). This CDR3 comprises 13 residues. V lost 7 bases, J lost 11 bases, and 20 bases lay in between. The CDR3 DNA sequence: TGTGCCAGTATTCAGGGGAAAGGCCCCGGGGCTTTCTTT. This translates into CASIQGKGPGAFF.

The CDR3 DNA reads TGTGCCAGCAGCTTAGGAGGGACCGCCGCCCTCACAGATACGCAGTATTTT. It specifies CASSLGGTAALTDTQYF. The V call is TRBV11-2, the J call TRBJ2-3; possibly TRBD1 or TRBD2 for D (5 bases each). Trimming took 1 base from V and 2 from J, leaving 16 bases between them. The germline V gene has CDR1 SGHAT and CDR2 FQNNGV. CDR3 size: 17 residues.

The chain is built from TRBV7-9 and TRBJ1-4, with D perhaps matching TRBD1 (5 bases). Germline V gene sequence: CDR1 SEHNR, CDR2 FQNEAQ (reference sequence). V was pared by 4 bases and J by 5 bases, with 14 bases between. This CDR3 has 15 residues. The CDR3 region has the DNA TGTGCCAGCAGCTCCGGGGCCTCACCAAATGAAAAACTGTTTTTT. Encoded protein: CASSSGASPNEKLFF.

The chain carries TRBV5-4 and TRBJ2-2; the match to TRBD2 covers 12 bases. The germline gives CDR1 SGHNT, CDR2 YYREEE (reference sequence). The length of the CDR3 is 15 residues. The V and J ends lost 3 bases and 7 bases, in that order; junction bases with no gene match: 4. CDR3 protein: CASSWTSGIIGELFF. CDR3 nucleotides: TGTGCCAGCAGCTGGACTAGCGGGATTATCGGGGAGCTGTTTTTT.

The chain uses TRBV5-8 and TRBJ2-5; D might be TRBD1 (5 bases). The CDR3 length is 15 residues. Germline V gene lookup returns CDR1 SGHTS and CDR2 YDEGEE. Trimming pared 2 bases from V and 3 bases from J, leaving 14 bases between. The CDR3 nucleotides read TGTGCCAGCAGCTTTTCAAGGACACAAGAAGAGACCCAGTACTTC. Translated, it gives CASSFSRTQEETQYF.

J is TRBJ1-1 and V is TRBV5-1, with D tentatively TRBD1 (6 bases). Trimming shortened V by 7 bases and J by 5 bases, and 15 bases separated the two germline ends. Germline V gene data show CDR1 as SGHRS and CDR2 as YFSETQ. This CDR3 comprises 13 residues. CDR3 loop: CASATGGETEAFF. CDR3 DNA: TGCGCCAGCGCGACAGGTGGCGAAACTGAAGCTTTCTTT. Complete variable domain (other parts from reference TRBV5-1 and TRBJ1-1): KAGVTQTPRYLIKTRGQQVTLSCSPISGHRSVSWYQQTPGQGLQFLFEYFSETQRNKGNFPGRFSGRQFSNSRSEMNVSTLELGDSALYLCASATGGETEAFFGQGTRLTVV.

The chain couples TRBV10-3 to TRBJ2-3; perhaps D is TRBD1 or TRBD2 (5 bases each). The CDR3 is 15 residues long. Trimming pared 0 bases from V and 5 bases from J, leaving 12 bases between. In germline, CDR1 is ENHRY, CDR2 SYGVKD. The CDR3 spells CAISESRSGGDTQYF. CDR3 bases: TGTGCCATCAGTGAGTCGAGAAGTGGGGGAGATACGCAGTATTTT.

The V and J genes are TRBV10-3 and TRBJ2-7; a possible D gene is TRBD1 (6 bases). Trimming shortened V by 8 bases and J by 6 bases, and 17 bases separated the two germline ends. This CDR3 has 13 amino acids. Looked up from germline, CDR1 is ENHRY and CDR2 is SYGVKD. The CDR3 here is CAIGTGTHTEQYF. DNA for the CDR3: TGTGCCATCGGAACAGGGACCCATACCGAGCAGTACTTC.

This clone came up once. The rearrangement uses TRBV12-3 or TRBV12-4 and TRBJ1-5; D unresolved. With 3 bases removed from V and 4 bases from J, the gap between germline ends came to 7 bases. The CDR3 has 13 amino acids. Here the CDR3 reads CASSLSVNQPQHF. Here the CDR3 DNA reads TGTGCCAGCAGTTTGAGTGTGAATCAGCCCCAGCATTTT.

The rearrangement links TRBV7-9 to TRBJ2-1; weak D call: TRBD1 (6 bases). The CDR3 spans 12 residues. Deletions cut 5 bases from V and 10 bases from J, with 12 bases between. Germline CDR1 reads SEHNR; CDR2 reads FQNEAQ (reference sequence). CDR3 sequence: CASSRQAEEQFF. The CDR3 DNA reads TGTGCCAGCAGCCGACAGGCTGAGGAGCAGTTCTTC.

This clone occurred many times. V and J are TRBV5-1 and TRBJ1-1; perhaps TRBD1 as D (5 bases). In germline, CDR1 is SGHRS, CDR2 YFSETQ. This CDR3 region has 19 residues. With 3 bases removed from V and 8 bases from J, the gap between germline ends came to 32 bases. The CDR3 DNA reads TGCGCCAGCAGCTCCTCGATACCGGGACTTACACTTCACGCGGGCGAAGCTTTCTTT. Residues: CASSSSIPGLTLHAGEAFF.

The chain joins TRBV7-8 to TRBJ2-3, with 14 bases matching TRBD2. V shed 5 bases and J 1 base; nucleotides not matched to a gene: 8. Germline loops: CDR1 SGHVS, CDR2 FQNEAQ. The CDR3 has 18 amino acids. Written as DNA, the CDR3 is TGTGCCAGCAGCGAGAGACTAGCGGGAGGGCCGGGCACAGATACGCAGTATTTT. The encoded protein is CASSERLAGGPGTDTQYF.

The chain employs TRBV18 and TRBJ1-1; D is uncertain. Germline values: CDR1 KGHSH, CDR2 LQKENI. V shed 3 bases and J shed 3 bases, with 11 bases lying between them. There are 14 residues in the CDR3. The CDR3 coding sequence is TGTGCCAGCTCACCCCTACCACAGTACACTGAAGCTTTCTTT. Amino acid sequence: CASSPLPQYTEAFF.

The chain recombines TRBV24-1 with TRBJ1-5, with no clear D. Trimming removed 2 bases at V and 0 bases at J, with 19 bases between. This CDR3 has 19 amino acids. Per germline, CDR1 KGHDR and CDR2 SFDVKD. DNA of the CDR3: TGTGCCACCAGTGATTCGACCTCCAAGGGAGGGTATAGCAATCAGCCCCAGCATTTT. This codes for CATSDSTSKGGYSNQPQHF.

J is TRBJ2-1 and V is TRBV6-1; weak D call: TRBD2 (5 bases). CDR1 and CDR2 from the germline V gene are MNHNS and SASEGT. The CDR3 is 15 residues long. V lost 0 bases to trimming and J lost 6 bases, with 12 bases between them. CDR3 amino acids: CASSEARGFGNEQFF. The CDR3 DNA reads TGTGCCAGCAGTGAAGCTCGCGGGTTTGGCAATGAGCAGTTCTTC.

V is TRBV5-1 and J is TRBJ2-3; 14 bases fit TRBD2. Losses at the gene ends were 4 bases for V and 1 base for J; bases not matched to a gene: 2. This CDR3 region has 16 residues. CDR1 and CDR2 from the germline V gene are SGHRS and YFSETQ. CDR3 nucleotides: TGCGCCAGCAGCGTGGGACTAGCGGGGGGCACAGATACGCAGTATTTT. Amino acid sequence: CASSVGLAGGTDTQYF.

This chain joins TRBV4-2 and TRBJ2-2; the match to TRBD2 covers 7 bases. This CDR3 is 16 amino acids long. Germline V gives CDR1 LGHNA, CDR2 YNFKEQ. V shed 1 base and J 0 bases; nucleotides not matched to a gene: 2. CDR3 loop: CASSQVGGANTGELFF. CDR3 bases: TGTGCCAGCAGCCAAGTGGGGGGGGCGAACACCGGGGAGCTGTTTTTT.

V usage is TRBV3-1 (or the pseudogene TRBV3-2) and J usage is TRBJ2-7; D is uncertain. CDR1 is LGHDT, CDR2 YNNKEL, per germline (reference sequence). The CDR3 runs to 14 residues. Deletions cut 1 base from V and 2 bases from J, with 9 bases between. CDR3 protein: CASSQGPGPYEQYF. The CDR3 coding sequence is TGTGCCAGCAGCCAAGGGCCGGGCCCCTACGAGCAGTACTTC.

The CDR3 region has the DNA TGTGCCAGCAGCCCGAGCCTAGCGGGGATCTCCTCCTACAATGAGCAGTTCTTC. Translating gives CASSPSLAGISSYNEQFF. The rearrangement links TRBV3-1 (or the pseudogene TRBV3-2) to TRBJ2-1, with 9 bases fitting TRBD2. This CDR3 spans 18 amino acids. The V segment lost 4 bases and the J segment 0 bases; nucleotides outside the gene matches: 10. Germline-derived CDR1 and CDR2 are LGHDT and YNNKEL (reference sequence).

Only a few counts were recorded for this clone. V usage is TRBV5-4 and J usage is TRBJ1-5, with D unresolved. Trimming stripped 4 bases from V and 0 bases from J, with 17 bases between. Germline assignment: CDR1 SGHNT and CDR2 YYREEE (reference sequence). This CDR3 region has 17 residues. CDR3 DNA sequence: TGTGCCAGCAGCCGAAAATCGGACGGAAATAGCAATCAGCCCCAGCATTTT. As protein: CASSRKSDGNSNQPQHF.